What follows are 18 T cell receptor beta chains derived from one specimen sequenced in a study of shared clonotypes between healthy human individuals. The method was immunoSEQ multiplex PCR; TCRdb's version includes in-frame clones alone and lacks a portion of them. The sample yields roughly 450,000 clones, about four fifths seen once. The sequencing sample was made of PBMCs. These receptors came from a middle-aged woman in good health. Some clones in this sample may be carry-over from other donors' samples.

V is TRBV7-2 and J is TRBJ1-3; D gene ambiguous. The CDR3 runs to 15 residues. Trimming removed 1 base from V and 0 bases from J, with 7 bases in between. The germline V gene encodes CDR1 SGHTA and CDR2 FQGNSA. The CDR3 nucleotides are TGTGCCAGCAGCTTAGGGACCCTCTCTGGAAACACCATATATTTT. Translation gives CASSLGTLSGNTIYF. The full variable domain, completed using reference TRBV7-2 and TRBJ1-3, is GAGVSQSPSNKVTEKGKDVELRCDPISGHTALYWYRQSLGQGLEFLIYFQGNSAPDKSGLPSDRFSAERTGGSVSTLTIQRTQQEDSAVYLCASSLGTLSGNTIYFGEGSWLTVV.

This rearrangement joins TRBV9 to TRBJ1-4, with 7 nucleotides matching TRBD1. This CDR3 contains 15 residues. V dropped 4 bases and J dropped 7; count of bases not matched to a gene: 10. Looked up from germline, CDR1 is SGDLS and CDR2 is YYNGEE. CDR3 DNA sequence: TGTGCCAGCAGCCCGGGGGGGACAGCCGCTGAAAAACTGTTTTTT. This codes for CASSPGGTAAEKLFF.

This chain connects TRBV10-3 to TRBJ2-7; 10 nucleotides align to TRBD1. CDR1 and CDR2 from the germline V gene are ENHRY and SYGVKD. The CDR3 has 15 amino acids. Trimming removed 4 bases from V and 4 bases from J; junction bases left unmatched: 7. CDR3 nucleotides: TGTGCCATCAGTGGGACAGGGGGGCGGAAATACGAGCAGTACTTC. It is translated as CAISGTGGRKYEQYF.

Only one count was recorded for this clone. The genes are TRBV11-2 and TRBJ2-5; 8 bases line up with TRBD1. With V trimmed by 5 bases and J by 5 bases, 7 bases remained unmatched. CDR3 length: 14 residues. The germline gives CDR1 SGHAT, CDR2 FQNNGV. The CDR3 coding sequence is TGTGCCAGCAGCCTACAGACAGGGGTGGAGACCCAGTACTTC. Protein product: CASSLQTGVETQYF.

This clone occurred once. The chain combines TRBV4-1 with TRBJ2-3; D remains ambiguous. The CDR3 runs 14 residues. With 1 base removed from V and 0 bases from J, the gap between germline ends came to 5 bases. Germline V gene sequence: CDR1 MGHRA, CDR2 YSYEKL. The CDR3 DNA is TGCGCCAGCAGCCAAGGTCCGAGCACAGATACGCAGTATTTT. It codes for CASSQGPSTDTQYF.

The chain carries TRBV6-1 and TRBJ2-5, with D possibly matching TRBD1 (5 bases). The CDR3 has 18 residues. The germline V gene has CDR1 MNHNS and CDR2 SASEGT. Deletions cut 4 bases from V and 5 bases from J, with 26 bases between. The DNA for the CDR3 is TGTGCCAGCAGTGTGGGCAGGGATTTACTTGTTCATTTGGAGACCCAGTACTTC. It yields the protein CASSVGRDLLVHLETQYF.

The genes are TRBV4-3 and TRBJ2-4; 15 positions agree with TRBD2. The germline gives CDR1 LGHNA, CDR2 YSLEER. V gave up 4 bases and J gave up 9 bases; unmatched junction bases: 7. The CDR3 covers 16 residues. This CDR3 is CASSRRTSGRGFIQYF. The CDR3 coding sequence is TGCGCCAGCAGCCGAAGGACTAGCGGGAGGGGCTTCATTCAGTACTTC.

This rearrangement joins TRBV6-1 to TRBJ2-7; D may be TRBD1 or TRBD2 (5 bases each). V dropped 7 bases and J dropped 2 bases, with 15 bases sitting between them. Germline V lookup: CDR1 MNHNS, CDR2 SASEGT. This CDR3 comprises 14 residues. The CDR3: CASKAGTATYEQYF. DNA of the CDR3: TGTGCCAGCAAAGCCGGGACGGCAACCTACGAGCAGTACTTC.

The V call is TRBV5-1, the J call TRBJ2-3, with D possibly being TRBD1 (5 bases). Trimming removed 3 bases at V and 4 bases at J, with 12 bases between. Germline V gene data show CDR1 as SGHRS and CDR2 as YFSETQ. The CDR3 is 14 residues long. The CDR3 sequence: CASSSDTRADTQYF. DNA of the CDR3: TGCGCCAGCAGCTCGGACACCAGGGCAGATACGCAGTATTTT.

CDR3: CASRQGSISYEQYF. The DNA for the CDR3 is TGCGCCAGCAGGCAGGGGTCAATCTCCTACGAGCAGTACTTC. The rearrangement joins TRBV5-1 to TRBJ2-7, with D possibly matching TRBD1 (6 bases). This CDR3 is built from 14 residues. Trimming removed 5 bases at V and 0 bases at J, with 12 bases between. Germline CDR1 is SGHRS and CDR2 is YFSETQ.

Regarding this clone: The same CDR3 can be traced to other DNA sequences in this sample. The genes are TRBV4-1 and TRBJ1-5; possibly TRBD1 for D (6 bases). Germline loops: CDR1 MGHRA, CDR2 YSYEKL. CDR3 length: 16 amino acids. Deletions cut 0 bases from V and 3 bases from J, with 12 bases between. The CDR3 DNA reads TGCGCCAGCAGCCAAGAAGACAGGAGTTCCAATCAGCCCCAGCATTTT. It specifies CASSQEDRSSNQPQHF.

The V and J genes are TRBV5-4 and TRBJ2-4; no clear D gene. V was trimmed by 2 bases and J by 0 bases, leaving 15 bases between them. The V gene's germline CDR1 is SGHNT and CDR2 YYREEE (reference sequence). The CDR3 length is 17 residues. The CDR3 bases are TGTGCCAGCAGCTTAAACCCGACACAACTAGCCAAAAACATTCAGTACTTC. Translation gives CASSLNPTQLAKNIQYF.

The chain couples TRBV5-1 to TRBJ2-2; 7 bases fit TRBD1. Trimming took 5 bases from V and 4 from J; bases not matched to a gene: 5. The V gene's germline CDR1 is SGHRS and CDR2 YFSETQ. The CDR3 has 14 residues. The CDR3 protein is CASRRDRPTGELFF. For the CDR3, the DNA is TGCGCCAGCAGACGGGACAGACCCACCGGGGAGCTGTTTTTT.

The genes are TRBV11-2 and TRBJ2-5; 9 bases fit TRBD2. The CDR3 has 15 residues. V gave up 0 bases and J gave up 5 bases; unmatched junction bases: 4. Germline values: CDR1 SGHAT, CDR2 FQNNGV. DNA for the CDR3: TGTGCCAGCAGCTTAGATAGCGGGAGTCATGAGACCCAGTACTTC. Encoded protein: CASSLDSGSHETQYF.

This chain uses TRBV27 with TRBJ2-3; the D gene is possibly TRBD2 (5 bases). Trimming stripped 2 bases from V and 0 bases from J, with 12 bases between. The CDR3 consists of 16 residues. CDR1 is MNHEY and CDR2 is SMNVEV in the germline V gene (reference sequence). Here the CDR3 DNA reads TGTGCCAGCAGTTTAAGGTCCGGGATAAGCACAGATACGCAGTATTTT. It translates to CASSLRSGISTDTQYF.

The table lists this clone with a few counts. The chain has TRBV28 and TRBJ1-3; D is uncertain. The length of the CDR3 is 14 residues. The V end was cut by 3 bases, the J end by 3 bases, with 9 bases between. Germline V CDR1 and CDR2: MDHEN, SYDVKM. CDR3 residues: CASSLAPVGNTIYF. The CDR3 bases are TGTGCCAGCAGTTTGGCCCCTGTTGGAAACACCATATATTTT.

The genes are TRBV5-1 and TRBJ2-7, with 9 bases matching TRBD2. The CDR3 runs 14 residues. CDR1 and CDR2 from the germline V gene are SGHRS and YFSETQ. Trimming removed 9 bases from V and 2 bases from J; junction bases left unmatched: 9. CDR3 sequence (DNA): TGCGCCACCTCATGGGGCGGGAGGGCCTACGAGCAGTACTTC. This translates into CATSWGGRAYEQYF.

The rearrangement joins TRBV6-6 to TRBJ1-3; D gene unclear. The CDR3 contains 14 residues. V was clipped by 10 bases and J by 3 bases, with 16 bases between them. CDR1 MNHNY and CDR2 SVGAGI come from the germline V gene (reference sequence). CDR3 in amino acids: CATSLGIFGNTIYF. The CDR3 nucleotides are TGTGCCACCTCTCTTGGCATTTTTGGAAACACCATATATTTT.